A selection of T cell receptor beta chains follows, all from one sample in a study of blood T cell repertoires in COVID-19. Sequenced by immunoSEQ multiplex PCR; TCRdb stores in-frame clones only, minus some. The sample has about 230,000 clones, around 82% seen once. The sample taken for sequencing was peripheral blood. The receptors here all came from a man between 45 and 60 years old with active or convalescent COVID-19. The CDR3 runs from the conserved cysteine through the conserved F or W. D genes are given only for firm matches. For some rows the clone size is stated as once, few or many, or as a class when expanded; others skip it.

TGTGCCAGCGGACAGCCAAACCTCGGAGCCCTCCACTTT CASGQPNLGALHF TRBV5-5 - - TRBJ1-6
TGTGCCAGCAGCCTGAGGAGGACGAGGGACAGATCCTACGAGCAGTACTTC CASSLRRTRDRSYEQYF TRBV7-2 TRBD1 - TRBJ2-7
TGTGCCAGCTCATCCCGGGACAGGGTCGGGGCCAACGTCCTGACTTTC CASSSRDRVGANVLTF TRBV18 TRBD1 once TRBJ2-6
TGTGCCAGCAATCCTCCTGGGGCCAACGTCCTGACTTTC CASNPPGANVLTF TRBV6-5 - - TRBJ2-6
TGTGCCAGCAGCCCGGGACAGGGCCAAGAGACCCAGTACTTC CASSPGQGQETQYF TRBV3-1/TRBV3-2 TRBD1 - TRBJ2-5
TGTGCCAGCAGCTTGGAACCAGGGAAGGACTATGGCTACACCTTC CASSLEPGKDYGYTF TRBV5-4 - - TRBJ1-2
TGCGCCAGCAGCTTGGGATCAGGGGAAATCGGTGAAAAACTGTTTTTT CASSLGSGEIGEKLFF TRBV5-1 - - TRBJ1-4
TGTGCCAGCAGTCGAGACAGGGTCGCTGAAGCTTTCTTT CASSRDRVAEAFF TRBV6-6 TRBD1 - TRBJ1-1
TGTGCCAGCAGTTCAAGCACAGATACGCAGTATTTT CASSSSTDTQYF TRBV6-5 - - TRBJ2-3
TGCGCCAGCACACCGACAGGGATGAGTAGGGCTGAAGCTTTCTTT CASTPTGMSRAEAFF TRBV4-1 TRBD1 few TRBJ1-1
TGTGCCAGCAGCTCGACCGGGACAGGGCGCTCCGAGCAGTACTTC CASSSTGTGRSEQYF TRBV5-8 TRBD1 few TRBJ2-7